The 20 T cell receptor beta chains given below trace back to one sample, sequenced in a study of shared clonotypes between healthy human individuals. This table comes from immunoSEQ multiplex PCR, and its TCRdb copy is limited to in-frame clones, with some not included. The sample yields around 980,000 clones, approximately 78% seen once. Sequenced material: memory CD4+ T cells from PBMCs. The subset here: CD45RA-negative fraction. All receptors derive from a man aged 18 to 35 in good health. Some clones in this sample may be carry-over from other donors' samples.

This chain links TRBV11-2 with TRBJ2-3, with 7 bases identical to TRBD2. Trimming took 2 bases from V and 2 from J; bases not matched to a gene: 7. This CDR3 is 16 amino acids long. Looked up from germline, CDR1 is SGHAT and CDR2 is FQNNGV. CDR3 loop: CASSLFPSGYTDTQYF. The CDR3 coding sequence is TGTGCCAGCAGCTTATTTCCTAGCGGCTACACAGATACGCAGTATTTT. Based on the CDR3 plus reference TRBV11-2 and TRBJ2-3, the full variable domain is EAGVAQSPRYKIIEKRQSVAFWCNPISGHATLYWYQQILGQGPKLLIQFQNNGVVDDSQLPKDRFSAERLKGVDSTLKIQPAKLEDSAVYLCASSLFPSGYTDTQYFGPGTRLTVL.

The chain uses TRBV11-2 and TRBJ1-2, with 9 nucleotides matching TRBD1. V shed 2 bases, J shed 1 base, and the junction held 2 bases outside the gene matches. The CDR3 contains 15 residues. CDR1 is SGHAT, CDR2 FQNNGV, per germline. CDR3 amino acids: CASSLRQGVNYGYTF. The DNA for the CDR3 is TGTGCCAGCAGCTTAAGACAGGGGGTTAACTATGGCTACACCTTC.

V and J are TRBV18 and TRBJ2-1; 8 bases agree with TRBD2. Looked up from germline, CDR1 is KGHSH and CDR2 is LQKENI. V trimming: 5 bases; J trimming: 8 bases; junction bases outside the gene matches: 11. This CDR3 comprises 15 residues. The CDR3 DNA reads as TGTGCCAGCTCAACCCGGACGGGGGGGTACGATGAGCAGTTCTTC. Translated: CASSTRTGGYDEQFF.

The sample holds a few counts of this clone. This chain joins TRBV27 and TRBJ2-5, with 12 nucleotides matching TRBD1. The ends lost 4 bases at V and 5 bases at J; junction bases unmatched: 14. The V gene's germline CDR1 is MNHEY and CDR2 SMNVEV (reference sequence). There are 18 residues in the CDR3. The chain's CDR3 is CASSSSPWDRGLGETQYF. The CDR3 DNA reads TGTGCCAGCAGTTCAAGCCCGTGGGACAGGGGGCTTGGGGAGACCCAGTACTTC.

The chain links TRBV9 to TRBJ2-7; 10 nucleotides line up with TRBD1. CDR3 length: 14 amino acids. The germline gives CDR1 SGDLS, CDR2 YYNGEE. V was pared by 3 bases and J by 3 bases, with 3 bases of the junction left unmatched. The CDR3 region is CASSGTGGHYEQYF. The CDR3 DNA is TGTGCCAGCAGCGGGACAGGGGGTCACTACGAGCAGTACTTC.

This clone has a handful of counts. The rearrangement uses TRBV6-1 and TRBJ2-1; D remains unclear. V gave up 2 bases and J gave up 3 bases, with 11 bases separating them. This CDR3 has 15 amino acids. In germline, CDR1 is MNHNS, CDR2 SASEGT. The CDR3 protein is CASSEYLVDYNEQFF. CDR3 sequence (DNA): TGTGCCAGCAGTGAATATCTCGTCGACTACAATGAGCAGTTCTTC.

This clone was found a few times. The chain is built from TRBV2 and TRBJ1-1; D is possibly TRBD1 (6 bases). V was clipped by 6 bases and J by 3 bases, with 14 bases between them. Germline-derived CDR1 and CDR2 are SNHLY and FYNNEI. This CDR3 region has 14 residues. The CDR3 DNA reads as TGTGCCAGCAGGAGATCAGGGGATTACACTGAAGCTTTCTTT. It is translated as CASRRSGDYTEAFF.

Regarding this clone: Distinct nucleotide sequences in the sample also encode this CDR3. The chain has TRBV6-5 and TRBJ1-1; D uncertain. The ends were cut back, 0 bases at V and 4 bases at J, with 6 bases in the middle. The V gene's germline CDR1 is MNHEY and CDR2 SVGAGI. The length of the CDR3 is 13 residues. This CDR3 reads CASSYSRATEAFF. The CDR3 region has the DNA TGTGCCAGCAGTTACTCGCGCGCCACTGAAGCTTTCTTT.

The chain couples TRBV18 to TRBJ2-3; D might be TRBD2 (5 bases). Trimming took off 1 base at V and 4 bases at J, with 12 bases between the two ends. Germline-derived CDR1 and CDR2 are KGHSH and LQKENI. CDR3 length: 15 residues. CDR3 in amino acids: CASSPRVIGADTQYF. CDR3 coding DNA: TGTGCCAGCTCACCACGTGTTATCGGGGCAGATACGCAGTATTTT.

V usage is TRBV4-1 and J usage is TRBJ1-4; D possibly corresponds to TRBD1 (6 bases). Trimming took 5 bases from V and 7 from J, leaving 17 bases between them. Germline V gene sequence: CDR1 MGHRA, CDR2 YSYEKL. The CDR3 consists of 15 residues. CDR3 in amino acids: CASSSFRGDTEKLFF. The CDR3 coding sequence is TGCGCCAGCAGCTCCTTCAGAGGGGACACTGAAAAACTGTTTTTT.

V is TRBV10-3 and J is TRBJ1-1; D is undetermined. Trimming pared 2 bases from V and 1 base from J, leaving 5 bases between. In germline, CDR1 is ENHRY, CDR2 SYGVKD. This CDR3 is built from 13 residues. The CDR3 loop is CAISEQANTEAFF. The CDR3 DNA sequence: TGTGCCATCAGTGAGCAAGCGAACACTGAAGCTTTCTTT.

In the case of this clone: A far larger clone is off by one base, so a read error is likely. Other DNA sequences in the sample encode the same CDR3. The V gene is TRBV5-4, the J gene TRBJ2-7; D is unresolved. From germline, CDR1 is SGHNT and CDR2 YYREEE (reference sequence). CDR3 length: 11 amino acids. The CDR3 DNA sequence: TGCGCCAGCAGCTTGGGTCCCGAGCAGTACTTC. This sequence encodes CASSLGPEQYF.

J is TRBJ1-2 and V is TRBV28, with no clear D. CDR3 size: 15 residues. Trimming took 8 bases from V and 8 from J, leaving 24 bases between them. Looked up from germline, CDR1 is MDHEN and CDR2 is SYDVKM. The CDR3 nucleotides read TGTGCCAGCCGACTGCCGGGGAGCAGTTCGAGGGGCTACACCTTC. Translation gives CASRLPGSSSRGYTF.

The V and J genes are TRBV7-9 and TRBJ2-1; D unclear. V gave up 3 bases and J gave up 7 bases, with 7 bases separating them. The CDR3 loop spans 12 amino acids. CDR1 SEHNR and CDR2 FQNEAQ come from the germline V gene (reference sequence). The CDR3 here is CASSFSLNEQFF. The CDR3 DNA sequence: TGTGCCAGCAGCTTTTCTCTAAATGAGCAGTTCTTC.

As to this clone: A much larger clone lies a single base off, so this may be a read error. The sample has other DNA sequences that encode this CDR3 too. The V and J genes are TRBV5-1 and TRBJ2-5, with D uncertain. V shed 1 base and J shed 5 bases, with 9 bases lying between them. CDR3 size: 13 residues. Germline CDR1 is SGHRS and CDR2 is YFSETQ. CDR3 sequence (DNA): TGCGCCAGCAGCTTGCCTGGAGAGGAGACCCAGTACTTC. The encoded protein is CASSLPGEETQYF.

The genes are TRBV5-4 and TRBJ2-6, with D maybe TRBD2 (6 bases). Germline lookup yields CDR1 SGHNT and CDR2 YYREEE (reference sequence). V was cut by 0 bases and J by 0 bases, with 7 bases left in between. CDR3 length equals 16 residues. CDR3 in DNA: TGTGCCAGCAGCTTGGGGACTAACTCTGGGGCCAACGTCCTGACTTTC. Encoded protein: CASSLGTNSGANVLTF.

This clone has only one observation. The genes are TRBV6-4 and TRBJ2-2; TRBD1 matches 8 bases. Germline lookup yields CDR1 MRHNA and CDR2 SNTAGT. CDR3 length: 14 residues. V shed 6 bases and J 6 bases; nucleotides not matched to a gene: 6. Here the CDR3 reads CASSYEQGAGELFF. The CDR3 DNA is TGTGCCAGCAGCTACGAACAGGGGGCCGGGGAGCTGTTTTTT.

A few counts support this clone. The chain employs TRBV6-6 and TRBJ1-5; TRBD1 aligns across 7 bases. V lost 6 bases, J lost 3 bases, and 5 bases stayed unmatched. CDR3 length: 14 residues. Germline CDR1 reads MNHNY; CDR2 reads SVGAGI (reference sequence). CDR3 sequence reads: CASSTGEFNQPQHF. In DNA, the CDR3 is TGTGCCAGCAGCACAGGGGAATTCAATCAGCCCCAGCATTTT.

The chain joins TRBV5-4 to TRBJ2-3, with 7 bases fitting TRBD1. CDR3 size: 16 residues. With 3 bases clipped from V and 1 base from J, the junction kept 8 bases outside the gene matches. Germline assignment: CDR1 SGHNT and CDR2 YYREEE (reference sequence). In DNA, the CDR3 is TGTGCCAGCAGCTCAACGACAGGGAAGGGCACAGATACGCAGTATTTT. Translation gives CASSSTTGKGTDTQYF.

Points on this clone: Other DNA sequences in the same sample also yield this CDR3. This chain joins TRBV28 and TRBJ1-1, with unresolved D. Looked up from germline, CDR1 is MDHEN and CDR2 is SYDVKM. The V end lost 6 bases, the J end lost 0 bases, and 8 bases lay between the germline ends. The CDR3 has 13 amino acids. The CDR3 nucleotides read TGTGCCAGCAGCCCCCCCATGAACACTGAAGCTTTCTTT. Protein sequence: CASSPPMNTEAFF. Supplemented by reference TRBV28 and TRBJ1-1, the full variable domain reads DVKVTQSSRYLVKRTGEKVFLECVQDMDHENMFWYRQDPGLGLRLIYFSYDVKMKEKGDIPEGYSVSREKKERFSLILESASTNQTSMYLCASSPPMNTEAFFGQGTRLTVV.